This record covers a single T cell receptor (beta chain). Its target is not known. Trimming removed 0 bases at V and 8 bases at J, with 20 bases between. Germline V gene data show CDR1 as LGHNA and CDR2 as YSLEER. This CDR3 comprises 17 residues. Profiling relied on immunoSEQ multiplex PCR, and the TCRdb table lists in-frame clones only, not all of them. Among around 1,900,000 clones listed, 85% to 95% were seen once. The data were obtained in a study of shared clonotypes between healthy human individuals. Overall study: Two women and a few men aged 18 to 49 served as donors. Findings and caveats of the study: Despite large depth, sorted-subset datasets appeared incompletely sequenced. Across subsets, estimated richness was generally greater for naive than for memory populations. A handful of donors held about 4.5% of naive CD4 clonotypes in common.

Only CD45RO-negative cells positively selected for CCR7 counted as naive CD8 cells, so terminally differentiated effector memory CD45RA+ cells were excluded. The clonotype originates from a man between 18 and 29 years old in good health. Some clones in this sample may be carry-over from other donors' samples. The J gene is TRBJ1-3, the V gene TRBV4-3, with D maybe TRBD1 (5 bases). Specimen: naive CD8+ T cells from PBMCs. The CDR3 loop reads CASSQEPGPALRDTIYF. The CDR3, as DNA: TGCGCCAGCAGCCAAGAACCGGGGCCTGCTCTCCGCGACACCATATATTTT.